One and the same sample provided the 4 T cell receptor beta chains below, sequenced in a study of blood T cell repertoires in COVID-19. Assay: immunoSEQ multiplex PCR; the TCRdb copy retains only in-frame clones and omits some. The sample lists fewer than 90,000 clones; about 80% were seen once. The source material was peripheral blood. Receptors originate from a human donor in a cohort sampled during active COVID-19.

The chain employs TRBV14 and TRBJ2-3, with TRBD2 as a possible D gene (5 bases). The V end was cut by 1 base, the J end by 6 bases, with 14 bases between. Germline V gene lookup returns CDR1 SGHDN and CDR2 FVKESK. The CDR3 is 15 residues long. Here the CDR3 reads CASSQALTREDTQYF. The CDR3 DNA sequence: TGTGCCAGCAGCCAAGCCCTAACAAGGGAGGATACGCAGTATTTT.

The sample holds a few counts of this clone. V is TRBV18 and J is TRBJ1-2; the D is unclear. Trimming cost V 0 bases and J 1 base, with 6 bases left between them. CDR1 and CDR2 from the germline V gene are KGHSH and LQKENI. The CDR3 runs to 14 residues. CDR3 DNA: TGTGCCAGCTCACCACCGGGAGTTAACTATGGCTACACCTTC. The encoded protein is CASSPPGVNYGYTF.

CDR3 amino acids: CASRTPGEEKLFF. Here the CDR3 DNA reads TGCGCCAGCAGGACACCCGGGGAAGAAAAACTGTTTTTT. The chain couples TRBV5-1 to TRBJ1-4; no reliable D call. V was clipped by 5 bases and J by 8 bases, with 13 bases between them. The CDR3 runs to 13 residues. CDR1 is SGHRS, CDR2 YFSETQ, per germline. The whole variable domain, filled in from reference TRBV5-1 and TRBJ1-4, reads KAGVTQTPRYLIKTRGQQVTLSCSPISGHRSVSWYQQTPGQGLQFLFEYFSETQRNKGNFPGRFSGRQFSNSRSEMNVSTLELGDSALYLCASRTPGEEKLFFGSGTQLSVL.

This clone was seen only a few times. This chain links TRBV7-9 with TRBJ1-1; 8 bases line up with TRBD1. The germline gives CDR1 SEHNR, CDR2 FQNEAQ (reference sequence). CDR3 length equals 15 residues. Trimming removed 5 bases from V and 5 bases from J; junction bases left unmatched: 10. The CDR3 nucleotides are TGTGCCAGCAGCCTAACGACAGGGGAAGGAACTGAAGCTTTCTTT. Its translation: CASSLTTGEGTEAFF.